Below, one T cell receptor beta chain is given with its context. Seattle patients were enrolled while actively infected and followed longitudinally. The assay was immunoSEQ multiplex PCR, and TCRdb's table has in-frame clones only and misses some. Seen here are 300,000 to 350,000 clones, about nine tenths observed once, and the top ten hold about 6.3%. This record comes from a study of blood T cell repertoires in COVID-19. In germline, CDR1 is KGHSH, CDR2 LQKENI. Trimming shortened V by 1 base and J by 0 bases, and 7 bases separated the two germline ends. The CDR3 spans 14 residues. Sequences were obtained from peripheral blood. The source is a woman between 45 and 65 years old with COVID-19, enrolled during active disease. The V call is TRBV18, the J call TRBJ2-7; D unresolved. The CDR3 region has the DNA TGTGCCAGCTCACCACGGCAAGACTCCTACGAGCAGTACTTC. This sequence encodes CASSPRQDSYEQYF.